Sequencing of this T cell receptor beta chain was carried out in a study of control samples from healthy donors and cancer patients (dated by TCRdb to 2018 to 2020). The protocol used for the library was the immunoSEQ multiplex PCR assay. As stored in TCRdb, this immuneACCESS dataset retains in-frame rearrangements with V and J assigned. A fraction of the clones does not appear; measured against another copy, unresolved V genes explain less than half of the discrepancy, and the remainder lacks a known reason. In this sample the table shows under 90,000 clones, 80% to 95% of which occur a single time. The top ten clonotypes cover approximately 5.8% of the sample. With respect to this clone: What this receptor recognizes is not known. Base qualities are not recorded, but no much larger clone differs from it by a single base.

Sequencing used blood. This TCR derives from a woman aged 55-70 years in good health.

The CDR3 protein: CASSQSGSTEAFF. The bases are TGTGCCAGCAGCCAATCAGGGAGCACTGAAGCTTTCTTT. The rearrangement combines TRBV3-1 (or the pseudogene TRBV3-2) with TRBJ1-1, with TRBD1 perhaps the D gene, on 5 matching bases. V loses 2 bases of germline sequence and J loses 4 bases, and the interval between the two ends is 8 bases. The germline V gene encodes CDR1 LGHDT and CDR2 YNNKEL (reference sequence). The CDR3 holds 13 amino acids from the cysteine to the phenylalanine. Only the CDR3 region is kept as DNA, spanning 39 bases read in frame from base 1.